The 5 T cell receptor beta chains below were found in one sample sequenced in a study of T cell repertoires and HLA-DP antigens. Their antigens are not known. Clones were read by immunoSEQ multiplex PCR, and TCRdb kept only the in-frame ones, dropping some. The sample includes approximately 73,000 clones, roughly 75% of them seen just once. The sample was CD4+ T cells from PBMCs. The receptor set was obtained from a man aged 60-69 years in good health and CMV-seronegative.

This chain connects TRBV4-2 to TRBJ2-1; 12 bases align to TRBD1. The CDR3 has 14 residues. V was pared by 1 base and J by 12 bases, with 4 bases of the junction left unmatched. Germline CDR1 and CDR2: LGHNA and YNFKEQ. The CDR3 region has the DNA TGTGCCAGCAGCCAAGGGGACAGGGGGCGCGGGCAGTTCTTC. Amino acid sequence: CASSQGDRGRGQFF.

The chain carries TRBV9 and TRBJ2-2, with 7 bases matching TRBD2. The junction had 0 bases not matched to a gene; V was cut back by 4 bases and J by 0 bases. From germline, CDR1 is SGDLS and CDR2 YYNGEE. The CDR3 consists of 14 residues. The CDR3: CASSLAANTGELFF. The CDR3 DNA follows: TGTGCCAGCAGCCTAGCGGCGAACACCGGGGAGCTGTTTTTT. Supplemented by reference TRBV9 and TRBJ2-2, the full variable domain reads DSGVTQTPKHLITATGQRVTLRCSPRSGDLSVYWYQQSLDQGLQFLIQYYNGEERAKGNILERFSAQQFPDLHSELNLSSLELGDSALYFCASSLAANTGELFFGEGSRLTVL.

This chain uses TRBV7-6 with TRBJ2-3, with D perhaps given as TRBD1 or TRBD2 (5 bases each). With 3 bases removed from V and 2 bases from J, the gap between germline ends came to 12 bases. The CDR3 runs to 15 residues. Germline loops: CDR1 SGHVS, CDR2 FNYEAQ. CDR3 amino acids: CASSLHQGDTDTQYF. CDR3 nucleotide sequence: TGTGCCAGCAGCTTGCATCAGGGAGACACAGATACGCAGTATTTT.

This clone was seen only a few times. The rearrangement links TRBV7-9 to TRBJ2-2, with TRBD1 matching 8 bases. CDR3 length equals 14 residues. Germline-derived CDR1 and CDR2 are SEHNR and FQNEAQ (reference sequence). Trimming at V came to 11 bases and at J to 1 base, leaving 6 bases not matched to a gene. CDR3 in amino acids: CAAGGTGNTGELFF. In nucleotides, the CDR3 is TGTGCCGCAGGGGGGACAGGGAACACCGGGGAGCTGTTTTTT.

The chain couples TRBV20-1 to TRBJ2-3; D is unclear. Between the trimmed V and J ends, which lost 3 bases and 1 base, there was a span of 2 bases. Germline V gene data show CDR1 as DFQATT and CDR2 as SNEGSKA (reference sequence). The CDR3 is 11 amino acids. CDR3 amino acids: CSARGTDTQYF. The DNA for the CDR3 is TGCAGTGCTAGGGGCACAGATACGCAGTATTTT.